Listed below are T cell receptor beta chains from one sample, sequenced in a study of cytomegalovirus exposure and HLA in healthy donors. TCRdb's table, derived via immunoSEQ multiplex PCR, lists solely in-frame clones and lacks some. The sample contains approximately 220,000 clones, about 87% of which appear only once. Sequenced input: PBMCs. The receptors come from a man younger than 35 in good health and CMV-seronegative. Both conserved end residues are part of each CDR3. D genes are given only for firm matches. Size tells how often a clone was seen (once, few, many) or the class of an expanded clone, and some rows leave it out.

J: TRBJ2-5; D: TRBD2; size: .; V: TRBV9; CDR3: CASSVSGGRPQETQYF; DNA: TGTGCCAGCAGCGTATCTGGCGGGAGGCCCCAAGAGACCCAGTACTTC
J: TRBJ2-7; D: .; size: .; V: TRBV27; CDR3: CASSLSGAGYEQYF; DNA: TGTGCCAGCAGTTTATCAGGGGCCGGATACGAGCAGTACTTC
J: TRBJ1-2; D: .; size: .; V: TRBV10-3; CDR3: CAISETRGYGYTF; DNA: TGTGCCATCAGTGAGACCAGGGGATATGGCTACACCTTC
J: TRBJ1-4; D: TRBD1; size: .; V: TRBV14; CDR3: CASSQGLSGTVSANEKLFF; DNA: TGTGCCAGCAGCCAGGGCCTGTCCGGGACAGTTTCGGCTAATGAAAAACTGTTTTTT
J: TRBJ2-7; D: .; size: .; V: TRBV2; CDR3: CASSTDTTYEQYF; DNA: TGTGCCAGCAGTACGGACACCACCTACGAGCAGTACTTC
J: TRBJ1-1; D: TRBD1; size: few; V: TRBV19; CDR3: CACTPGQLNTEAFF; DNA: TGTGCCTGTACTCCGGGACAGCTAAACACTGAAGCTTTCTTT
J: TRBJ2-7; D: .; size: .; V: TRBV7-2; CDR3: CASSPTSHSYEQYF; DNA: TGTGCCAGCAGCCCAACTAGCCACTCCTACGAGCAGTACTTC
J: TRBJ1-1; D: TRBD1; size: once; V: TRBV5-6; CDR3: CASSLRRTGASTEAFF; DNA: TGTGCCAGCAGCTTGAGAAGGACAGGGGCGAGCACTGAAGCTTTCTTT
J: TRBJ2-6; D: .; size: .; V: TRBV5-1; CDR3: CASSLAGDGANVLTF; DNA: TGCGCCAGCAGCTTGGCGGGGGATGGGGCCAACGTCCTGACTTTC
J: TRBJ2-5; D: TRBD2; size: .; V: TRBV29-1; CDR3: CSVVGLSGSRETQYF; DNA: TGCAGCGTTGTAGGTCTCAGCGGGAGTCGGGAGACCCAGTACTTC
J: TRBJ2-1; D: .; size: .; V: TRBV7-2; CDR3: CASSLASRDNEQFF; DNA: TGTGCCAGCAGCTTAGCTAGCAGGGACAATGAGCAGTTCTTC
J: TRBJ1-5; D: TRBD1; size: .; V: TRBV9; CDR3: CASSVGDRQPQHF; DNA: TGTGCCAGCAGCGTAGGGGACAGGCAGCCCCAGCATTTT
J: TRBJ1-1; D: .; size: .; V: TRBV7-9; CDR3: CASSFPRGGNREWGAFF; DNA: TGTGCCAGCAGCTTCCCGAGAGGAGGTAATAGGGAGTGGGGAGCTTTCTTT
J: TRBJ1-6; D: .; size: .; V: TRBV6-5; CDR3: CASSYSAGNNSPLHF; DNA: TGTGCCAGCAGTTACTCTGCGGGGAATAATTCACCCCTCCACTTT
J: TRBJ2-1; D: .; size: .; V: TRBV5-1; CDR3: CASSLMGSEQFF; DNA: TGCGCCAGCAGCTTGATGGGCAGTGAGCAGTTCTTC
J: TRBJ2-2; D: .; size: .; V: TRBV27; CDR3: CASRSAGELFF; DNA: TGTGCCAGCAGGTCTGCCGGGGAGCTGTTTTTT
J: TRBJ2-7; D: TRBD2; size: .; V: TRBV5-1; CDR3: CASSWASGVSYEQYF; DNA: TGCGCCAGCAGCTGGGCTAGCGGCGTCTCCTACGAGCAGTACTTC
J: TRBJ2-7; D: TRBD2; size: .; V: TRBV4-2; CDR3: CASSLVAGGPYEQYF; DNA: TGTGCCAGCAGCCTCGTAGCGGGAGGACCCTACGAGCAGTACTTC
J: TRBJ2-7; D: .; size: once; V: TRBV19; CDR3: CASSIGISSYEQYF; DNA: TGTGCCAGTAGTATCGGGATAAGCTCCTACGAGCAGTACTTC
J: TRBJ1-1; D: TRBD1; size: .; V: TRBV11-2; CDR3: CASSLVQGGTEAFF; DNA: TGTGCCAGCAGCTTAGTTCAGGGGGGCACTGAAGCTTTCTTT
J: TRBJ1-1; D: TRBD1; size: .; V: TRBV5-6; CDR3: CASSTTGGFTEAFF; DNA: TGTGCCAGCAGCACGACAGGGGGATTCACTGAAGCTTTCTTT
J: TRBJ2-5; D: TRBD2; size: .; V: TRBV28; CDR3: CASTSPGTSGSWGETQYF; DNA: TGTGCCAGCACTTCTCCCGGGACTAGCGGGAGTTGGGGGGAGACCCAGTACTTC
J: TRBJ2-3; D: TRBD2; size: .; V: TRBV5-1; CDR3: CASRGGLSTDTQYF; DNA: TGCGCCAGCCGGGGGGGACTGAGCACAGATACGCAGTATTTT
J: TRBJ2-3; D: TRBD1; size: .; V: TRBV5-6; CDR3: CASSAAGGQGADTQYF; DNA: TGTGCCAGCAGCGCAGCCGGGGGACAGGGTGCAGATACGCAGTATTTT
J: TRBJ2-3; D: .; size: few; V: TRBV14; CDR3: CASSQGGADTQYF; DNA: TGTGCCAGCAGCCAAGGAGGAGCAGATACGCAGTATTTT
J: TRBJ2-1; D: .; size: once; V: TRBV5-1; CDR3: CASSLGSGYNEQFF; DNA: TGCGCCAGCTCCCTTGGTAGCGGATACAATGAGCAGTTCTTC
J: TRBJ2-7; D: .; size: .; V: TRBV11-2; CDR3: CASSFDWLAANEQYF; DNA: TGTGCCAGCAGCTTCGATTGGCTAGCTGCGAACGAGCAGTACTTC
J: TRBJ1-6; D: .; size: few; V: TRBV27; CDR3: CASSPRGGLLHF; DNA: TGTGCCAGCTCCCCGAGGGGGGGGCTCCTCCACTTT
J: TRBJ2-1; D: TRBD1; size: .; V: TRBV7-7; CDR3: CASSPTGTGNEQFF; DNA: TGTGCCAGCAGCCCGACCGGGACAGGAAATGAGCAGTTCTTC